Listed below are T cell receptor beta chains from one sample, sequenced in a study of naive and memory T cell subsets. Each CDR3 protein is one row after TCRdb ran MiXCR on the 5' RACE reads. The data contain tens of thousands of distinct CDR3 sequences, 8% to 9% of them seen just once; the ten biggest clones take up 15% to 20%. These TCRs come from a female donor in good health. Both conserved end residues are part of each CDR3. Fields, in order: D gene, clone size, J gene, V gene, CDR3 protein, CDR3 DNA. A D gene is named only where the DNA matches it firmly. The size field is filled for only some rows; it gives once, few, many or a size class.

d_call: TRBD1; clone_size: few; j_call: TRBJ2-7; v_call: TRBV3-1; cdr3_aa: CASSQMVDRRNYEQYF; cdr3_nt: TGTGCCAGCAGCCAGATGGTGGACAGGAGGAACTACGAGCAGTACTTC
d_call: TRBD1; clone_size: many; j_call: TRBJ1-4; v_call: TRBV25-1; cdr3_aa: CASSDSMGQSTEKLFF; cdr3_nt: TGTGCCAGCAGTGACTCGATGGGACAGAGTACGGAAAAACTGTTTTTT
d_call: .; clone_size: .; j_call: TRBJ2-5; v_call: TRBV7-2; cdr3_aa: CASSLAGQLETQYF; cdr3_nt: TGTGCCAGCAGCCTAGCAGGGCAACTCGAGACCCAGTACTTC
d_call: .; clone_size: few; j_call: TRBJ2-3; v_call: TRBV5-1; cdr3_aa: CASSLSDSLSTDTQYF; cdr3_nt: TGCGCCAGCAGCTTGTCTGACAGCCTCTCCACAGATACGCAGTATTTT
d_call: .; clone_size: few; j_call: TRBJ1-2; v_call: TRBV29-1; cdr3_aa: CSVESSGGGYTF; cdr3_nt: TGCAGCGTTGAATCTTCAGGAGGCGGCTACACCTTC
d_call: .; clone_size: few; j_call: TRBJ1-3; v_call: TRBV12-3/TRBV12-4; cdr3_aa: CASSSRNGGNTIYF; cdr3_nt: TGTGCCAGCAGTTCAAGAAACGGGGGAAACACCATATATTTT
d_call: TRBD1; clone_size: .; j_call: TRBJ1-4; v_call: TRBV12-3/TRBV12-4; cdr3_aa: CASSLPGQGAEKLFF; cdr3_nt: TGTGCCAGCAGTTTGCCGGGACAGGGGGCAGAAAAACTGTTTTTT
d_call: .; clone_size: .; j_call: TRBJ2-1; v_call: TRBV12-3/TRBV12-4; cdr3_aa: CASSLVRDNYNEQFF; cdr3_nt: TGTGCCAGCAGTTTAGTCCGGGACAACTACAATGAGCAGTTCTTC
d_call: TRBD2; clone_size: few; j_call: TRBJ2-3; v_call: TRBV20-1; cdr3_aa: CSARDGTSGPSMQYF; cdr3_nt: TGCAGTGCTAGAGATGGGACTAGCGGCCCCAGCATGCAGTATTTT
d_call: .; clone_size: many; j_call: TRBJ1-1; v_call: TRBV6-6; cdr3_aa: CASSSNSGTEAFF; cdr3_nt: TGTGCCAGCAGTTCGAACTCGGGTACTGAAGCTTTCTTT
d_call: TRBD1; clone_size: .; j_call: TRBJ2-7; v_call: TRBV5-6; cdr3_aa: CASSSMGQTYYEQYF; cdr3_nt: TGTGCCAGCAGCTCCATGGGACAGACTTACTACGAGCAGTACTTC
d_call: TRBD2; clone_size: .; j_call: TRBJ2-1; v_call: TRBV11-2; cdr3_aa: CASAGAGGRHGLFF; cdr3_nt: TGTGCCAGCGCCGGGGCGGGGGGCCGGCATGGGCTGTTCTTC
d_call: TRBD1; clone_size: .; j_call: TRBJ1-1; v_call: TRBV6-2/TRBV6-3; cdr3_aa: CASSYPDRVNTEAFF; cdr3_nt: TGTGCCAGCAGTTACCCGGACAGGGTGAACACTGAAGCTTTCTTT
d_call: TRBD2; clone_size: many; j_call: TRBJ2-5; v_call: TRBV28; cdr3_aa: CASSSLGLAHKTQYF; cdr3_nt: TGTGCCAGCAGTTCCCTGGGACTAGCTCATAAGACCCAGTACTTC
d_call: .; clone_size: many; j_call: TRBJ2-2; v_call: TRBV21-1; cdr3_aa: CASSARHDRGGIGGELFF; cdr3_nt: TGTGCCAGCAGCGCTCGACACGACAGGGGCGGAATTGGCGGGGAGCTGTTTTTT
d_call: TRBD1; clone_size: .; j_call: TRBJ1-2; v_call: TRBV6-5; cdr3_aa: CASSYSAGGGYYGYTF; cdr3_nt: TGTGCCAGCAGTTACTCGGCAGGGGGAGGTTACTATGGCTACACCTTC
d_call: .; clone_size: few; j_call: TRBJ2-5; v_call: TRBV28; cdr3_aa: CASSLDQGRTQETQYF; cdr3_nt: TGTGCCAGCAGTTTAGACCAGGGACGGACTCAAGAGACCCAGTACTTC
d_call: TRBD2; clone_size: .; j_call: TRBJ2-1; v_call: TRBV29-1; cdr3_aa: CSAGKREGNNEQFF; cdr3_nt: TGCAGCGCCGGGAAGCGGGAGGGAAACAATGAGCAGTTCTTC
d_call: .; clone_size: few; j_call: TRBJ2-7; v_call: TRBV27; cdr3_aa: CASSWGREQYF; cdr3_nt: TGTGCCAGCAGTTGGGGGCGCGAGCAGTACTTC
d_call: TRBD1; clone_size: few; j_call: TRBJ2-7; v_call: TRBV7-9; cdr3_aa: CASSTGQGYEQYF; cdr3_nt: TGTGCCAGCAGCACCGGACAGGGTTACGAGCAGTACTTC
d_call: .; clone_size: few; j_call: TRBJ2-1; v_call: TRBV7-9; cdr3_aa: CASSLEGNNEQFF; cdr3_nt: TGTGCCAGCAGCTTAGAGGGGAATAATGAGCAGTTCTTC
d_call: .; clone_size: .; j_call: TRBJ1-1; v_call: TRBV5-1; cdr3_aa: CASSSYMNTEAFF; cdr3_nt: TGCGCCAGCAGCTCATATATGAACACTGAAGCTTTCTTT
d_call: TRBD1; clone_size: few; j_call: TRBJ1-4; v_call: TRBV30; cdr3_aa: CAWSVRQGVEEKLFF; cdr3_nt: TGTGCCTGGAGTGTCCGACAGGGGGTAGAGGAAAAACTGTTTTTT
d_call: .; clone_size: few; j_call: TRBJ1-1; v_call: TRBV28; cdr3_aa: CASNHYQGDTEAFF; cdr3_nt: TGTGCCAGCAACCACTACCAGGGTGACACTGAAGCTTTCTTT
d_call: TRBD2; clone_size: few; j_call: TRBJ2-7; v_call: TRBV19; cdr3_aa: CASSSQTSVPLYEQYF; cdr3_nt: TGTGCCAGTAGTTCGCAGACTAGCGTCCCGCTCTACGAGCAGTACTTC
d_call: .; clone_size: few; j_call: TRBJ1-2; v_call: TRBV7-9; cdr3_aa: CASSLAPTASYGYTF; cdr3_nt: TGTGCCAGCAGCTTAGCGCCGACAGCGTCATATGGCTACACCTTC
d_call: TRBD1; clone_size: many; j_call: TRBJ1-1; v_call: TRBV6-1; cdr3_aa: CASSEVPGQGRAFF; cdr3_nt: TGTGCCAGCAGTGAAGTCCCGGGACAGGGACGGGCTTTCTTT
d_call: TRBD2; clone_size: few; j_call: TRBJ2-3; v_call: TRBV9; cdr3_aa: CASSVGLAGLTDTQYF; cdr3_nt: TGTGCCAGCAGCGTAGGGCTAGCGGGGCTCACAGATACGCAGTATTTT
d_call: TRBD1; clone_size: many; j_call: TRBJ2-2; v_call: TRBV3-1; cdr3_aa: CASRDRGHTGELFF; cdr3_nt: TGTGCCAGCCGGGACAGGGGGCACACCGGGGAGCTGTTTTTT
d_call: TRBD1; clone_size: many; j_call: TRBJ1-2; v_call: TRBV6-5; cdr3_aa: CASSYYDRDYGYTF; cdr3_nt: TGTGCCAGCAGTTACTACGACAGGGACTATGGCTACACCTTC
d_call: TRBD1; clone_size: many; j_call: TRBJ2-1; v_call: TRBV29-1; cdr3_aa: CSAGTVGNEQFF; cdr3_nt: TGCAGCGCCGGGACAGTCGGGAATGAGCAGTTCTTC
d_call: .; clone_size: few; j_call: TRBJ2-7; v_call: TRBV28; cdr3_aa: CASSSGAAPSYEQYF; cdr3_nt: TGTGCCAGCAGTTCGGGGGCGGCCCCATCCTACGAGCAGTACTTC
d_call: .; clone_size: few; j_call: TRBJ2-1; v_call: TRBV4-1; cdr3_aa: CASSRLMISSYNEQFF; cdr3_nt: TGCGCCAGCAGCCGCCTCATGATTAGCTCCTACAATGAGCAGTTCTTC
d_call: .; clone_size: many; j_call: TRBJ1-1; v_call: TRBV30; cdr3_aa: CAWMTMAMNTEAFF; cdr3_nt: TGTGCCTGGATGACTATGGCCATGAACACTGAAGCTTTCTTT
d_call: TRBD1; clone_size: many; j_call: TRBJ1-5; v_call: TRBV20-1; cdr3_aa: CSARPRTGFVGNQPQHF; cdr3_nt: TGCAGTGCTAGACCCAGGACAGGGTTTGTGGGAAATCAGCCCCAGCATTTT
d_call: TRBD1; clone_size: few; j_call: TRBJ1-1; v_call: TRBV18; cdr3_aa: CASSLDRGNTEAFF; cdr3_nt: TGTGCCAGCTCCCTAGACAGGGGTAACACTGAAGCTTTCTTT
d_call: TRBD1; clone_size: many; j_call: TRBJ1-6; v_call: TRBV27; cdr3_aa: CASSGQGSPLHF; cdr3_nt: TGTGCCAGCAGTGGACAGGGTTCACCCCTCCACTTT
d_call: .; clone_size: few; j_call: TRBJ2-5; v_call: TRBV2; cdr3_aa: CASREGHFQETQYF; cdr3_nt: TGTGCCAGCAGGGAGGGACACTTCCAAGAGACCCAGTACTTC
d_call: .; clone_size: many; j_call: TRBJ2-1; v_call: TRBV12-3/TRBV12-4; cdr3_aa: CASNTGPDEQFF; cdr3_nt: TGTGCCAGCAACACCGGCCCCGATGAGCAGTTCTTC
d_call: .; clone_size: many; j_call: TRBJ2-3; v_call: TRBV12-3/TRBV12-4; cdr3_aa: CASSFTDTQYF; cdr3_nt: TGTGCCAGCAGTTTTACAGATACGCAGTATTTT
d_call: .; clone_size: few; j_call: TRBJ1-3; v_call: TRBV7-9; cdr3_aa: CASSPGIGNTIYF; cdr3_nt: TGTGCCAGCAGCCCAGGGATCGGAAACACCATATATTTT
d_call: .; clone_size: few; j_call: TRBJ2-6; v_call: TRBV27; cdr3_aa: CASSYWTAGANVLTF; cdr3_nt: TGTGCCAGCAGTTATTGGACAGCTGGGGCCAACGTCCTGACTTTC
d_call: .; clone_size: many; j_call: TRBJ2-7; v_call: TRBV5-1; cdr3_aa: CASSLGSAYEQYF; cdr3_nt: TGCGCCAGCAGCTTGGGCAGTGCCTACGAGCAGTACTTC
d_call: TRBD1; clone_size: many; j_call: TRBJ2-1; v_call: TRBV18; cdr3_aa: CASSRSGGSYNEQFF; cdr3_nt: TGTGCCAGCTCACGGTCAGGGGGTTCCTACAATGAGCAGTTCTTC
d_call: TRBD1; clone_size: few; j_call: TRBJ2-1; v_call: TRBV7-9; cdr3_aa: CASSLPDRIYNEQFF; cdr3_nt: TGTGCCAGCAGCCTCCCGGACAGGATCTACAATGAGCAGTTCTTC
d_call: .; clone_size: .; j_call: TRBJ2-7; v_call: TRBV3-1; cdr3_aa: CASSPGDRPVYERYF; cdr3_nt: TGTGCCAGCAGCCCAGGCGACAGGCCCGTCTACGAGCGGTACTTC
d_call: TRBD2; clone_size: many; j_call: TRBJ2-3; v_call: TRBV5-1; cdr3_aa: CASSLSSAGGSTDTQYF; cdr3_nt: TGCGCCAGCAGCTTGTCTTCAGCGGGGGGTAGCACAGATACGCAGTATTTT
d_call: .; clone_size: many; j_call: TRBJ1-3; v_call: TRBV12-3/TRBV12-4; cdr3_aa: CASGTYSGNTIYF; cdr3_nt: TGTGCCAGCGGCACGTACTCTGGAAACACCATATATTTT
d_call: .; clone_size: many; j_call: TRBJ2-2; v_call: TRBV28; cdr3_aa: CASSFGGAQTGELFF; cdr3_nt: TGTGCCAGCAGTTTTGGGGGGGCTCAAACCGGGGAGCTGTTTTTT